Below are 15 T cell receptor beta chains sequenced from a single sample in a study of T cell changes during pregnancy in multiple sclerosis. Measured with immunoSEQ multiplex PCR; TCRdb has only the in-frame clones, and not every one. Among about 40,000 clones listed, more than 90% were seen once. The sequences come from CD8+ T cells from peripheral blood mononuclear cells, collected in the first trimester of pregnancy. These receptors came from a female donor with multiple sclerosis, enrolled in a pregnancy study.

V usage is TRBV5-6 and J usage is TRBJ1-1; 9 positions match TRBD1. Losses at the gene ends were 0 bases for V and 4 bases for J; bases not matched to a gene: 7. There are 16 residues in the CDR3. Germline V gene data show CDR1 as SGHDT and CDR2 as YYEEEE. This chain's CDR3 is CASSLGYRGQFTEAFF. The DNA of the CDR3 is TGTGCCAGCAGCTTGGGTTACAGGGGGCAGTTCACTGAAGCTTTCTTT.

The genes are TRBV7-8 and TRBJ2-5; the D gene is possibly TRBD2 (5 bases). The CDR3 loop spans 14 amino acids. V gave up 1 base and J gave up 5 bases, with 11 bases separating them. Germline-derived CDR1 and CDR2 are SGHVS and FQNEAQ. CDR3 in amino acids: CASSLVSGDETQYF. The CDR3 DNA sequence: TGTGCCAGCAGCTTAGTCTCCGGGGATGAGACCCAGTACTTC.

V is TRBV4-1 and J is TRBJ2-7; TRBD2 agrees at 8 bases. Germline V gene sequence: CDR1 MGHRA, CDR2 YSYEKL. V trimming: 3 bases; J trimming: 3 bases; junction bases outside the gene matches: 1. The CDR3 is 13 residues long. The CDR3 is CASSQGLDYEQYF. For the CDR3, the DNA is TGCGCCAGCAGCCAGGGACTAGACTACGAGCAGTACTTC.

This clone showed up just once. V and J are TRBV9 and TRBJ2-7; 9 bases are shared with TRBD2. This CDR3 region has 15 residues. Germline V gives CDR1 SGDLS, CDR2 YYNGEE. Trimming removed 4 bases from V and 4 bases from J; junction bases left unmatched: 9. The CDR3 DNA reads as TGTGCCAGCAGCCCTGAGGCGGGGGGGATTTACGAGCAGTACTTC. Its protein is CASSPEAGGIYEQYF. Filled out from reference TRBV9 and TRBJ2-7, the complete variable domain reads DSGVTQTPKHLITATGQRVTLRCSPRSGDLSVYWYQQSLDQGLQFLIQYYNGEERAKGNILERFSAQQFPDLHSELNLSSLELGDSALYFCASSPEAGGIYEQYFGPGTRLTVT.

The chain carries TRBV6-6 and TRBJ1-2, with a possible D match to TRBD1 (6 bases). Germline CDR1 and CDR2: MNHNY and SVGAGI (reference sequence). This CDR3 spans 16 amino acids. Trimming took off 8 bases at V and 3 bases at J, with 22 bases between the two ends. The CDR3 region has the DNA TGTGCCAGCGGCCGCCCCACTCAGACAGGAGACTATGGCTACACCTTC. This translates into CASGRPTQTGDYGYTF.

A single count supports this clone. The chain combines TRBV7-9 with TRBJ1-3; D may be TRBD1 (5 bases). CDR3 length: 17 amino acids. CDR1 and CDR2 from the germline V gene are SEHNR and FQNEAQ (reference sequence). V lost 0 bases to trimming and J lost 1 base, with 13 bases between them. Here the CDR3 DNA reads TGTGCCAGCAGCTTAGCGCAGGGTGGTGGATCTGGAAACACCATATATTTT. The encoded protein is CASSLAQGGGSGNTIYF.

The chain combines TRBV7-6 with TRBJ1-5; 12 bases are a match to TRBD1. CDR1 is SGHVS and CDR2 is FNYEAQ in the germline V gene. The CDR3 extends over 20 amino acids. The junction had 16 bases not matched to a gene; V was cut back by 5 bases and J by 2 bases. Here the CDR3 reads CASSLYPGQGAEEGNQPQHF. The DNA for the CDR3 is TGTGCCAGCAGCCTTTATCCGGGACAGGGGGCAGAGGAGGGCAATCAGCCCCAGCATTTT.

The chain employs TRBV2 and TRBJ2-3; a possible D gene is TRBD2 (6 bases). Germline V gene data show CDR1 as SNHLY and CDR2 as FYNNEI. This CDR3 is 14 amino acids long. Between the trimmed V and J ends, which lost 7 bases and 2 bases, there was a span of 13 bases. The CDR3 sequence: CASTPSAATDTQYF. The CDR3 DNA follows: TGTGCCAGCACACCTAGCGCAGCCACAGATACGCAGTATTTT.

This clone came up once. The chain employs TRBV13 and TRBJ2-7, with 9 bases identical to TRBD2. Germline V gene sequence: CDR1 PRHDT, CDR2 FYEKMQ (reference sequence). The CDR3 contains 16 residues. Trimming cost V 4 bases and J 2 bases; bases outside gene matches: 9. The CDR3 coding sequence is TGTGCCAGCAGCTCGGTGAGGGCTAGCGGGGCCTACGAGCAGTACTTC. Translating it yields CASSSVRASGAYEQYF.

J is TRBJ2-1 and V is TRBV30, with 10 nucleotides matching TRBD1. After removal of 3 bases from V and 6 bases from J, the junction contained 5 bases not matched to a gene. This CDR3 contains 14 residues. Germline CDR1 is GTSNPN and CDR2 is SVGIG (reference sequence). CDR3 region: CAWREDRGFNEQFF. In nucleotides, the CDR3 is TGTGCCTGGAGAGAGGACAGGGGGTTCAATGAGCAGTTCTTC.

The table lists this clone with a count of one. The chain carries TRBV7-8 and TRBJ2-1, with D perhaps TRBD1 (5 bases). Trimming stripped 5 bases from V and 8 bases from J, with 19 bases between. Germline lookup yields CDR1 SGHVS and CDR2 FQNEAQ. The CDR3 contains 15 residues. CDR3 region: CASSTNRPRLDEQFF. The CDR3 coding sequence is TGTGCCAGCAGCACCAACAGGCCCCGCCTGGATGAGCAGTTCTTC.

This sequence joins TRBV15 and TRBJ2-3; D may be TRBD1 (6 bases). CDR3 length: 15 amino acids. CDR1 and CDR2 (germline): LNHNV, YYDKDF (reference sequence). Trimming shortened V by 2 bases and J by 4 bases, and 13 bases separated the two germline ends. The CDR3 DNA reads TGTGCCACCAGCAGACAGACAGGACACGCAGATACGCAGTATTTT. The encoded protein is CATSRQTGHADTQYF.

The chain carries TRBV5-6 and TRBJ1-2; no clear D. The CDR3 is 18 residues long. Germline V gives CDR1 SGHDT, CDR2 YYEEEE. The V gene lost 2 bases and the J gene lost 2 bases, with 22 bases spanning the gap. As DNA, the CDR3 is TGTGCCAGCAGCTTTTACGTGGTGCCAGTTCCTTTAAACTATGGCTACACCTTC. It encodes CASSFYVVPVPLNYGYTF.

The rearrangement links TRBV23-1 to TRBJ1-2; tentative D call: TRBD1 (5 bases). TRBV23-1 falls under the ORF class, with uncertain function. The CDR3 contains 14 residues. Trimming shortened V by 4 bases and J by 1 base, and 10 bases separated the two germline ends. CDR3 residues: CASSLPQGNYGYTF. The DNA for the CDR3 is TGCGCCAGCAGTCTGCCCCAGGGTAACTATGGCTACACCTTC.

The chain uses TRBV5-8 and TRBJ1-1; perhaps TRBD1 as D (5 bases). CDR3 length: 15 residues. V lost 2 bases and J lost 1, with 12 bases in between. Germline V gene lookup returns CDR1 SGHTS and CDR2 YDEGEE. The CDR3 spells CASSFRGTRNTEAFF. The CDR3 nucleotides are TGTGCCAGCAGCTTTAGGGGAACCAGGAACACTGAAGCTTTCTTT.